Listed below are T cell receptor beta chains from one sample, sequenced in a study of naive and memory T cell subsets. TCRdb independently ran MiXCR on the UMI-ligation and nested PCR reads; one entry per CDR3 protein. Seen here are around 160,000 distinct CDR3 sequences, 15% to 20% observed once, and the top ten hold 0.14%. Sample: naive CD4+ T cells from blood. The receptors were sampled from a human donor in good health. CDR3s include the opening cysteine and the closing phenylalanine or tryptophan. The order of the fields is J gene, V gene, clone size, D gene, CDR3 length, CDR3 DNA, CDR3 protein. The D gene is left open where the match is weak. Size tells how often a clone was seen (once, few, many) or the class of an expanded clone, and some rows leave it out.

>TRBJ2-7|TRBV25-1|NA|TRBD1|18
TGTGCCAGCAGTGTCATCGCCGGGACAGCTAAAAATTCCTACGAGCAGTACTTC
CASSVIAGTAKNSYEQYF
>TRBJ1-5|TRBV18|few|NA|15
TGTGCCAGCTCACCAGCGGGGTCGGGCAATCAGCCCCAGCATTTT
CASSPAGSGNQPQHF
>TRBJ2-7|TRBV11-1|NA|TRBD2|14
TGTGCCAGCAGCCCTCCGTCTAGCGGCCCTAAAAAGTACTTC
CASSPPSSGPKKYF
>TRBJ1-5|TRBV20-1|NA|NA|13
TGCAGTGCTAGTAGGGGGAGTAATCAGCCCCAGCATTTT
CSASRGSNQPQHF
>TRBJ2-5|TRBV10-3|few|TRBD2|18
TGTGCCATCAGTGAGAAGGGGGAAGCGGGAGGACCCCAAGAGACCCAGTACTTC
CAISEKGEAGGPQETQYF
>TRBJ1-3|TRBV20-1|few|TRBD1|15
TGCAGTGCTAGAAGGAGGGGGCGAAGAGGAAACACCATATATTTT
CSARRRGRRGNTIYF
>TRBJ2-3|TRBV4-3|NA|NA|16
TGCGCCAGCAGCCAATATACGGCGGGGTCCACAGATACGCAGTATTTT
CASSQYTAGSTDTQYF
>TRBJ2-1|TRBV7-2|few|NA|11
TGTGCCAGCAGCTTAAACGCTGAGCAGTTCTTC
CASSLNAEQFF
>TRBJ2-2|TRBV5-1|few|NA|14
TGCGCCAGCAGCTGGGACGGGAACACCGGGGAGCTGTTTTTT
CASSWDGNTGELFF
>TRBJ2-1|TRBV4-3|few|TRBD2|18
TGCGCCAGCAGCCAATTGGGAGGCGGGAGAGGGGCCTACAATGAGCAGTTCTTC
CASSQLGGGRGAYNEQFF
>TRBJ2-7|TRBV19|few|NA|15
TGTGCCAGTAGAATCAGGCTGGACAGTTCCTACGAGCAGTACTTC
CASRIRLDSSYEQYF
>TRBJ1-5|TRBV20-1|NA|NA|13
TGCAGTGCTACTGGGGTGAACAATCAGCCCCAGCATTTT
CSATGVNNQPQHF
>TRBJ2-7|TRBV2|many|NA|11
TGTGCCAGCAGTGAAGCAGGGGTTCTGGACTTC
CASSEAGVLDF
>TRBJ2-5|TRBV6-5|NA|NA|13
TGTGCCAGCAAAAAGAGGCAGGAAGAGACCCAGTACTTC
CASKKRQEETQYF
>TRBJ2-3|TRBV7-2|NA|TRBD2|16
TGTGCCAGCAGCTTAGTAACGACTAGCATCACAGATACGCAGTATTTT
CASSLVTTSITDTQYF
>TRBJ1-1|TRBV20-1|NA|NA|16
TGCAGTGCTAGAGATTCGGCAAGGGGGGTTAAGGGTGAAGCTTTCTTT
CSARDSARGVKGEAFF
>TRBJ2-1|TRBV7-9|NA|NA|14
TGTGCCAGCCAGCTAGCGTATCCCTACAATGAGCAGTTCTTC
CASQLAYPYNEQFF
>TRBJ2-2|TRBV28|NA|TRBD2|17
TGTGCCAGCACCCCGGGACTAGCGGGAGGAGGTGCCGGGGAGCTGTTTTTT
CASTPGLAGGGAGELFF
>TRBJ2-5|TRBV2|few|NA|12
TGTGCCAGCAGTGAGGGTGGGGAGACCCAGTACTTC
CASSEGGETQYF
>TRBJ2-1|TRBV14|NA|TRBD2|15
TGTGCCAGCAGCCGGGCGGGAGGGATATACAATGAGCAGTTCTTC
CASSRAGGIYNEQFF
>TRBJ2-1|TRBV6-2/TRBV6-3|few|NA|12
TGTGCCAGCAGTCATTCTAAGAATGAGCAGTTCTTC
CASSHSKNEQFF
>TRBJ2-5|TRBV20-1|few|NA|15
TGCAGTGCTAGGGGCAGGGGGGGCCGCCAAGAGACCCAGTACTTC
CSARGRGGRQETQYF
>TRBJ2-7|TRBV12-3/TRBV12-4|few|NA|16
TGTGCCAGCAGTTTGGTTTCAGGGAAAGGGTACTACGAGCAGTACTTC
CASSLVSGKGYYEQYF
>TRBJ1-6|TRBV6-1|NA|NA|12
TGTGCCAGCAGTGAACAGGATTCACCCCTCCACTTT
CASSEQDSPLHF
>TRBJ1-6|TRBV4-2|NA|TRBD1|16
TGTGCCAGCAGCCAAGAAACCGGGACAGGGGATTCACCCCTCCACTTT
CASSQETGTGDSPLHF
>TRBJ2-7|TRBV3-1|NA|NA|13
TGTGCCAGCAGCCAAGTAAGCCCGCACAAGCAGTACTTC
CASSQVSPHKQYF
>TRBJ2-1|TRBV11-2|NA|NA|15
TGTGCCAGCAGCTTAATCCGGGGATACTACAATGAGCAGTTCTTC
CASSLIRGYYNEQFF
>TRBJ1-5|TRBV10-3|few|NA|14
TGTGCCATCAGTGAGGATTATAGCAATCAGCCCCAGCATTTT
CAISEDYSNQPQHF
>TRBJ2-7|TRBV5-6|few|NA|13
TGTGCCAGCAGCCCCAGGATCGGCTACGAGCAGTACTTC
CASSPRIGYEQYF
>TRBJ2-1|TRBV7-7|NA|TRBD2|20
TGTGCCAGCAGCTGTCCTGGGCTAGCGGGAGGGCCAGGACCTTCCAATGAGCAGTTCTTC
CASSCPGLAGGPGPSNEQFF
>TRBJ2-7|TRBV6-5|many|NA|14
TGTGCCAGCAGTTACTCGGCCCGCTCCTACGAGCAGTACTTC
CASSYSARSYEQYF
>TRBJ1-1|TRBV3-1|few|TRBD1|13
TGTGCCAGCAGCCTCTGGGACAGGACTGAAGCTTTCTTT
CASSLWDRTEAFF
>TRBJ2-1|TRBV24-1|few|TRBD2|18
TGTGCCACCAGTGACCCAACTAGCGGCGGGGGCTCCTACAATGAGCAGTTCTTC
CATSDPTSGGGSYNEQFF
>TRBJ2-7|TRBV4-1|NA|NA|12
TGCGCCAGCAGCCAAGTGGCCTCCGAGCAGTACTTC
CASSQVASEQYF
>TRBJ2-7|TRBV4-2|NA|TRBD2|15
TGTGCCAGCAGCCTCCGAGGAGCGGGAGATGGCGAGCAGTACTTC
CASSLRGAGDGEQYF
>TRBJ2-7|TRBV10-3|few|TRBD2|17
TGTGCCATCAGTGAGTCGGTGGCTAGCGGGAGATCGTACGAGCAGTACTTC
CAISESVASGRSYEQYF
>TRBJ2-1|TRBV5-1|few|NA|14
TGCGCCAGCAGCTTCGGGTCCACCCACAATGAGCAGTTCTTC
CASSFGSTHNEQFF
>TRBJ2-7|TRBV6-2/TRBV6-3|NA|NA|13
TGTGCCAGCACTCAGGGGACGAGGGTGAAGCAGTACTTC
CASTQGTRVKQYF
>TRBJ2-7|TRBV6-6|few|TRBD2|12
TGTGCCAGCAGCTCAGCGGGAGTTGAGCAGTACTTC
CASSSAGVEQYF
>TRBJ2-7|TRBV3-1|NA|TRBD2|17
TGTGCCAGCAGCCAAGACTGGGGACTAGCGGGCAACTACGAGCAGTACTTC
CASSQDWGLAGNYEQYF
>TRBJ1-5|TRBV5-1|NA|NA|14
TGCGCCAGCAGCCCCGGAGGGGTAGATCAGCCCCAGCATTTT
CASSPGGVDQPQHF
>TRBJ2-3|TRBV5-4|NA|TRBD2|15
TGTGCCAGCAGCACCCGGGATCTAGCGGGAGTTACGCAGTATTTT
CASSTRDLAGVTQYF
>TRBJ2-7|TRBV20-1|many|NA|11
TGCAGTGCTAGCATCCATTACGAGCAGTACTTC
CSASIHYEQYF
>TRBJ1-1|TRBV28|NA|NA|11
TGTGCCAGCAGTTCCATCACTGAAGCTTTCTTT
CASSSITEAFF
>TRBJ2-1|TRBV7-8|NA|NA|13
TGTGCCAGCCGGCAGGGGCCCTACAATGAGCAGTTCTTC
CASRQGPYNEQFF
>TRBJ2-4|TRBV15|NA|TRBD1|15
TGTGCCACCAGCATGAAGGGACAGGGGGCGAACATTCAGTACTTC
CATSMKGQGANIQYF
>TRBJ2-7|TRBV29-1|few|TRBD2|15
TGCAGCGCCCGCTCACTAGCGGGAGGAACGTACGAGCAGTACTTC
CSARSLAGGTYEQYF